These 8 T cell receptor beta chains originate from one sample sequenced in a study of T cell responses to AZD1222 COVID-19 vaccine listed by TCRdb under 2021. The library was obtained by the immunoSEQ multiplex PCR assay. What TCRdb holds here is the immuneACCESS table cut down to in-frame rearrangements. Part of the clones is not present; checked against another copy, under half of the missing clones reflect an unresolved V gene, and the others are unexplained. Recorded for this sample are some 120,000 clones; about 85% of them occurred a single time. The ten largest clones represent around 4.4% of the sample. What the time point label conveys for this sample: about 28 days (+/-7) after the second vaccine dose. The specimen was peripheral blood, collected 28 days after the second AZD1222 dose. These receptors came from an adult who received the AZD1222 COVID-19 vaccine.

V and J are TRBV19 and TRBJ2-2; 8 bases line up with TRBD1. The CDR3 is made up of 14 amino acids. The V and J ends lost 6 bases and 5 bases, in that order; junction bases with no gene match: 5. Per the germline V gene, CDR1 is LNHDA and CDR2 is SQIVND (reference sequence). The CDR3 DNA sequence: TGTGCCAGTAGGCGGGGACAGGCGACCGGGGAGCTGTTTTTT. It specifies CASRRGQATGELFF.

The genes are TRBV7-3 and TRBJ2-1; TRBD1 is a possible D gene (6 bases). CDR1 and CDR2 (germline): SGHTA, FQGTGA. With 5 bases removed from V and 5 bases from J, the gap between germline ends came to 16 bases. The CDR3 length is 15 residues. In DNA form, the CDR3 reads TGTGCCAGCAGCAAAGTCGGGACATGGAACAATGAGCAGTTCTTC. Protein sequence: CASSKVGTWNNEQFF.

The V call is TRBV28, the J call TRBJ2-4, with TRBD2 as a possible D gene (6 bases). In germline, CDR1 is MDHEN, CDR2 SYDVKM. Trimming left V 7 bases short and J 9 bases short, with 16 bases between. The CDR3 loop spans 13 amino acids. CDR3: CASTTTAGSIQYF. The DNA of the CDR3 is TGTGCCAGCACCACGACTGCGGGGAGCATTCAGTACTTC.

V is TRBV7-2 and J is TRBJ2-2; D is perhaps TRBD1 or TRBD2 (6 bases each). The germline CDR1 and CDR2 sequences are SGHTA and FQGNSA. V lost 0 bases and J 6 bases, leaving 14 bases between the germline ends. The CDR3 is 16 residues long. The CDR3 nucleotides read TGTGCCAGCAGCTTAGCGCTAGGGGGGCCTGCCGGGGAGCTGTTTTTT. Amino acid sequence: CASSLALGGPAGELFF.

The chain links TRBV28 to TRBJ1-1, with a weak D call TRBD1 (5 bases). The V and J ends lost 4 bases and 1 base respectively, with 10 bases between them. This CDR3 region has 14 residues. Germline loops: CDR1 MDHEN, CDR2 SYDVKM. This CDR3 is CASSSGTANTEAFF. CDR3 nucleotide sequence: TGTGCCAGCAGTTCGGGGACTGCGAACACTGAAGCTTTCTTT.

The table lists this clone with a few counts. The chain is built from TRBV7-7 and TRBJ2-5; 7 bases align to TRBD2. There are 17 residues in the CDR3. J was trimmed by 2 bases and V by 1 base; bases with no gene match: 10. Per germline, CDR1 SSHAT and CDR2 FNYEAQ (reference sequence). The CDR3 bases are TGTGCCAGCAGCTTAGTATGGTCTAGCGGCCTTCAAGAGACCCAGTACTTC. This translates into CASSLVWSSGLQETQYF.

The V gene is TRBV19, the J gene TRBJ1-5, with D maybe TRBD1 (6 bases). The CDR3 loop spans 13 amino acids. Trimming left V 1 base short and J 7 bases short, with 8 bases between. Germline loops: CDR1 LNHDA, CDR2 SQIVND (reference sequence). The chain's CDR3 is CASSIVGGQPQHF. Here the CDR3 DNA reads TGTGCCAGTAGTATAGTAGGGGGGCAGCCCCAGCATTTT.

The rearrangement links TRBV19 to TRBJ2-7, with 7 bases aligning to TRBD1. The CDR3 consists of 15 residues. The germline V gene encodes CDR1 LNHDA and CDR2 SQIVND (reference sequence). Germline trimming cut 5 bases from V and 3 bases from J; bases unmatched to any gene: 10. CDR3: CASSPTGTADYEQYF. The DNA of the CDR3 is TGTGCCAGTAGTCCTACTGGGACAGCAGACTACGAGCAGTACTTC.